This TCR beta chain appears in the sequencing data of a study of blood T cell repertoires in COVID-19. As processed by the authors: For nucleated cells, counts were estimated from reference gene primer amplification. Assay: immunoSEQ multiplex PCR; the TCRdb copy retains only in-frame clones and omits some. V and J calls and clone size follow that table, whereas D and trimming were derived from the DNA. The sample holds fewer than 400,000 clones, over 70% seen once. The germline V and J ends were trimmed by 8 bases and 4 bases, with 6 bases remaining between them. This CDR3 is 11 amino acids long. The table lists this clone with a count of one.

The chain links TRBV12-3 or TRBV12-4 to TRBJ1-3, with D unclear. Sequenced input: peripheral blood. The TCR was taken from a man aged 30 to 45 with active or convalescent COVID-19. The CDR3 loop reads CASGRGNTIYF. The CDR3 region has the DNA TGTGCCAGCGGTCGGGGAAACACCATATATTTT.